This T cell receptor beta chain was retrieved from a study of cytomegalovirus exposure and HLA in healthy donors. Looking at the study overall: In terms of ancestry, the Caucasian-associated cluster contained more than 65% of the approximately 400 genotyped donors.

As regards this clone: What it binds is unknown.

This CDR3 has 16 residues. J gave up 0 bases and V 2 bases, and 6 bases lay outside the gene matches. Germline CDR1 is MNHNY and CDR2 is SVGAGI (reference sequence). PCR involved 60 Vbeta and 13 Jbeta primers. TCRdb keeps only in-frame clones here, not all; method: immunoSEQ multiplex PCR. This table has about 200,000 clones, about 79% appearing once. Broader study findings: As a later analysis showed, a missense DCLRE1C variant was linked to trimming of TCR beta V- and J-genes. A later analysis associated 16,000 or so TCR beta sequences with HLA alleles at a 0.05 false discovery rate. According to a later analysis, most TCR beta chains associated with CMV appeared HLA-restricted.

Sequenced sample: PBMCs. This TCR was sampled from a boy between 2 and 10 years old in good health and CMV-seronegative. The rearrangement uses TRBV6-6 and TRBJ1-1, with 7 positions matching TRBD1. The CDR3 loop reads CASSYEQGIMNTEAFF. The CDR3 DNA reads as TGTGCCAGCAGTTACGAACAGGGGATTATGAACACTGAAGCTTTCTTT.